The sequence of this TCR beta chain was determined in a study of T cells in localized non-small cell lung cancer. Regarding the study as a whole: Patients showing higher blood T cell density tended to see longer overall survival. Median roughly 57 top-100 tumor clones were shared with paired adjacent lung. Because sequencing included only one region (of the tumor), heterogeneity remains possible. Of the tissues analyzed, uninvolved adjacent lung showed maximal T cell clonality, greater than tumor.

Sequencing was performed with immunoSEQ multiplex PCR; in TCRdb, only in-frame clones are kept and a portion is missing. The sample holds more than 25,000 clones; more than 75% are singletons and the top ten take 10% to 15%. About this clone itself: Its antigen is as yet unknown.

The length of the CDR3 is 15 residues. V shed 2 bases and J 4 bases; nucleotides not matched to a gene: 7. Germline CDR1 reads SGHTA; CDR2 reads FQGNSA. J is TRBJ2-7 and V is TRBV7-2, with 8 bases aligning to TRBD2. The TCR comes from a female donor older than 55 with stage III squamous cell lung carcinoma. The specimen comprised peripheral blood, sampled before any cancer treatment. The CDR3 DNA reads as TGTGCCAGCAGCTTAAGAGGCGGGGGGTCATACGAGCAGTACTTC. Encoded protein: CASSLRGGGSYEQYF.